Presented here are 13 T cell receptor beta chains from one specimen sequenced in a study of identical twins. In TCRdb, the 5' RACE reads were re-called with MiXCR into one record per CDR3 protein. The repertoire has hundreds of thousands of distinct CDR3 sequences, under 10% of them found once; the top ten carry around 1.8%. These data are also associated with another study on yellow fever vaccine responses in identical twins.

Sequenced: memory (CD45RO+) T cells sorted from blood. Receptors were obtained from a woman younger than 30 in good health.

This clonotype was picked up many times. V and J are TRBV4-2 and TRBJ2-2; 8 nucleotides agree with TRBD2. The CDR3 extends over 17 amino acids. V gave up 0 bases and J gave up 0 bases; unmatched junction bases: 3. Germline CDR1 and CDR2: LGHNA and YNFKEQ. Here the CDR3 DNA reads TGTGCCAGCAGCCAAGAAAGGCGGGGGGCGAACACCGGGGAGCTGTTTTTT. Its translation is CASSQERRGANTGELFF.

The chain couples TRBV6-5 to TRBJ2-2; 10 bases fit TRBD1. Looked up from germline, CDR1 is MNHEY and CDR2 is SVGAGI. Germline trimming cut 3 bases from V and 4 bases from J; bases unmatched to any gene: 2. The CDR3 has 15 residues. This CDR3 reads CASSYRDRGTGELFF. Here the CDR3 DNA reads TGTGCCAGCAGTTATCGGGACAGGGGCACCGGGGAGCTGTTTTTT.

The chain recombines TRBV3-1 with TRBJ2-3; 10 nucleotides align to TRBD2. Germline assignment: CDR1 LGHDT and CDR2 YNNKEL (reference sequence). The CDR3 sequence is 16 residues long. V was pared by 4 bases and J by 6 bases, with 10 bases of the junction left unmatched. The CDR3 region is CASSRRTSGGADTQYF. CDR3 bases: TGTGCCAGCAGCCGACGGACTAGCGGTGGTGCGGATACGCAGTATTTT.

In its sample, this clonotype was seen once. The genes are TRBV20-1 and TRBJ2-2; D is undetermined. The CDR3 contains 13 residues. CDR1 and CDR2 from the germline V gene are DFQATT and SNEGSKA (reference sequence). V was shortened by 1 base and J by 4 bases, with 7 bases between the two germline ends. CDR3 residues: CSARAVTTGELFF. In nucleotides, the CDR3 is TGCAGTGCTAGAGCAGTTACCACCGGGGAGCTGTTTTTT.

In its sample, this clonotype was seen a few times. The V call is TRBV6-5, the J call TRBJ2-3, with D perhaps being TRBD1 or TRBD2 (5 bases each). Between the trimmed V and J ends, which lost 0 bases and 6 bases, there was a span of 7 bases. Germline values: CDR1 MNHEY, CDR2 SVGAGI. The CDR3 sequence is 13 residues long. DNA for the CDR3: TGTGCCAGCAGTTACTCATGGGGGGATACGCAGTATTTT. It is translated as CASSYSWGDTQYF.

The rearrangement joins TRBV7-9 to TRBJ1-4, with TRBD1 as a possible D gene (6 bases). The V and J ends lost 2 bases and 5 bases respectively, with 6 bases between them. Germline assignment: CDR1 SEHNR and CDR2 FQNEAQ (reference sequence). CDR3 size: 13 residues. The CDR3 region has the DNA TGTGCCAGCAGCTTACAGGGGAATGAAAAACTGTTTTTT. It translates to CASSLQGNEKLFF.

In this sample, this clonotype turned up many times. The chain recombines TRBV28 with TRBJ1-2; the D gene is possibly TRBD1 (6 bases). The germline V gene encodes CDR1 MDHEN and CDR2 SYDVKM. The CDR3 is made up of 15 amino acids. Between the trimmed V and J ends, which lost 6 bases and 3 bases, there was a span of 17 bases. The CDR3, as DNA: TGTGCCAGCAGCAGTGAAGCCGGGGGCCACTATGGCTACACCTTC. This encodes CASSSEAGGHYGYTF.

V gene TRBV7-9 combines with J gene TRBJ2-3; the D is unclear. Trimming stripped 1 base from V and 8 bases from J, with 7 bases between. In germline, CDR1 is SEHNR, CDR2 FQNEAQ (reference sequence). CDR3 length equals 12 residues. The CDR3 sequence is CASSLDPGTQYF. In nucleotides, the CDR3 is TGTGCCAGCAGCTTAGACCCCGGTACGCAGTATTTT.

The V and J genes are TRBV2 and TRBJ1-4; D remains ambiguous. Germline V CDR1 and CDR2: SNHLY, FYNNEI. V lost 6 bases and J 11 bases, leaving 10 bases between the germline ends. CDR3 length: 11 amino acids. CDR3 in amino acids: CASRWTGKLFF. The CDR3 DNA is TGTGCCAGCAGATGGACGGGGAAACTGTTTTTT.

The V gene is TRBV6-2 or TRBV6-3, the J gene TRBJ2-1; 13 bases agree with TRBD2. CDR3 length: 16 amino acids. CDR1 is MNHEY, CDR2 SVGEGT, per germline. V was pared by 0 bases and J by 10 bases, with 6 bases of the junction left unmatched. This chain's CDR3 is CASSYSTSGGSVEQFF. Written as DNA, the CDR3 is TGTGCCAGCAGTTACTCGACTAGCGGGGGGTCGGTCGAGCAGTTCTTC.

The chain combines TRBV3-1 with TRBJ2-6; 7 bases are a match to TRBD1. The V gene end was trimmed by 2 bases and the J gene end by 0 bases; junction bases not matched to a gene: 7. This CDR3 has 18 residues. Germline CDR1 is LGHDT and CDR2 is YNNKEL (reference sequence). The CDR3 DNA follows: TGTGCCAGCAGCCAACGGACAGGTCCGACCTCTGGGGCCAACGTCCTGACTTTC. Translated: CASSQRTGPTSGANVLTF.

This clonotype was seen only a few times. This chain connects TRBV6-5 to TRBJ2-2, with 12 bases fitting TRBD2. V was pared by 1 base and J by 4 bases, with 7 bases of the junction left unmatched. The CDR3 is 18 amino acids. Germline V gene lookup returns CDR1 MNHEY and CDR2 SVGAGI. CDR3 protein: CASSYYMTSGGGTGELFF. CDR3 DNA sequence: TGTGCCAGCAGTTACTATATGACTAGCGGGGGTGGCACCGGGGAGCTGTTTTTT.

This clonotype was counted many times. DNA for the CDR3: TGTGCCAGCAGTTTAATGGGTAGCGGCGATAGGGAGTACTTC. It is translated as CASSLMGSGDREYF. The chain employs TRBV12-3 or TRBV12-4 and TRBJ2-7, with D possibly TRBD2 on 6 matching bases. The CDR3 covers 14 residues. Trimming removed 2 bases from V and 11 bases from J, with 19 bases in between.